Listed here are 13 T cell receptor beta chains from one sample, sequenced in a study of blood T cells in healthy people across ages. Then a second PCR, running about 6 to 12 cycles, was carried out with a sample-barcoded 5' primer and a J-beta primer mix. TCRdb itself ran the 5' RACE reads through MiXCR, one entry per CDR3 protein. The table has about 1,600,000 distinct CDR3 sequences, around 39% seen once. The sequenced material came from blood. Receptor source: a woman between 18 and 29 years old in good health.

The chain has TRBV6-5 and TRBJ1-1; TRBD1 might be the D (5 bases). CDR3 length: 15 residues. The V gene's germline CDR1 is MNHEY and CDR2 SVGAGI. The V end was cut by 9 bases, the J end by 3 bases, with 20 bases between. The CDR3 nucleotides read TGTGCCAGTAAACCCGACCGGGCGGGGGACACTGAAGCTTTCTTT. The encoded protein is CASKPDRAGDTEAFF.

The chain links TRBV5-1 to TRBJ1-1; D is possibly TRBD1 (5 bases). The CDR3 covers 15 residues. Germline loops: CDR1 SGHRS, CDR2 YFSETQ. Trimming took 4 bases from V and 1 from J, leaving 14 bases between them. The CDR3 nucleotides read TGCGCCAGCAGCGAAGGGGCCGGAGGGAACACTGAAGCTTTCTTT. Encoded protein: CASSEGAGGNTEAFF.

V gene TRBV6-5 combines with J gene TRBJ2-5; D call uncertain. CDR1 MNHEY and CDR2 SVGAGI come from the germline V gene. This CDR3 is 12 amino acids long. The V end lost 8 bases, the J end lost 13 bases, and 20 bases lay between the germline ends. The CDR3, as DNA: TGTGCCAGCGGAACAAAGACCAGCGCCTCGTACTTC. This codes for CASGTKTSASYF.

This chain joins TRBV19 and TRBJ2-1; the match to TRBD2 covers 7 bases. Germline CDR1 and CDR2: LNHDA and SQIVND (reference sequence). The V and J ends lost 1 base and 5 bases, in that order; junction bases with no gene match: 5. The CDR3 contains 15 residues. This chain's CDR3 is CASSIGLAANNEQFF. The CDR3 DNA sequence: TGTGCCAGTAGTATAGGGCTAGCGGCTAACAATGAGCAGTTCTTC.

The chain is built from TRBV11-3 and TRBJ1-1; no reliable D call. The CDR3 is made up of 12 amino acids. The germline V gene has CDR1 SGHNT and CDR2 YENEEA. V lost 8 bases, J lost 1 base, and 8 bases lay in between. CDR3 sequence reads: CASAASNTEAFF. In DNA, the CDR3 is TGTGCCAGCGCCGCCTCGAACACTGAAGCTTTCTTT.

This clonotype turned up a few times. The genes are TRBV6-1 and TRBJ2-1; D is unclear. The CDR3 extends over 15 amino acids. V was cut by 7 bases and J by 0 bases, with 13 bases left in between. CDR1 is MNHNS and CDR2 is SASEGT in the germline V gene. The CDR3 region is CASTPALTSYNEQFF. CDR3 coding DNA: TGTGCCAGCACCCCGGCCCTCACCTCCTACAATGAGCAGTTCTTC.

Only a few counts were recorded for this clonotype. V is TRBV20-1 and J is TRBJ1-4, with a possible D match to TRBD1 (5 bases). CDR3 length equals 15 residues. CDR1 and CDR2 from the germline V gene are DFQATT and SNEGSKA (reference sequence). V was cut by 0 bases and J by 3 bases, with 11 bases left in between. CDR3 in DNA: TGCAGTGCTAGAGATTTGGGGCAGCCTAATGAAAAACTGTTTTTT. It is translated as CSARDLGQPNEKLFF.

This clonotype was seen only a few times. This chain joins TRBV3-1 and TRBJ2-1; weak D call: TRBD2 (6 bases). The germline V gene encodes CDR1 LGHDT and CDR2 YNNKEL (reference sequence). Trimming shortened V by 3 bases and J by 5 bases, and 11 bases separated the two germline ends. This CDR3 is 14 amino acids long. CDR3 sequence reads: CASSQAGQDNEQFF. DNA for the CDR3: TGTGCCAGCAGCCAGGCGGGGCAGGACAATGAGCAGTTCTTC.

This clonotype was observed a handful of times. CDR3 residues: CASRGTTNYGYTF. The CDR3 DNA reads as TGTGCCAGCAGGGGGACAACGAACTATGGCTACACCTTC. This sequence joins TRBV12-3 or TRBV12-4 and TRBJ1-2; D is perhaps TRBD1 (6 bases). The CDR3 runs 13 residues. V was cut by 6 bases and J by 2 bases, with 10 bases left in between.

This clonotype was seen a handful of times. Mismatch with germline at one junction end may stem from a read error. The V and J genes are TRBV5-1 and TRBJ2-3; 7 bases are shared with TRBD1. This CDR3 has 14 amino acids. Germline V gives CDR1 SGHRS, CDR2 YFSETQ. The DNA for the CDR3 is TGTGCCAGCAGCGAGGGACAGTCCACAGATACGCAGTATTTT. Translating gives CASSEGQSTDTQYF.

This clonotype was detected a few times. This rearrangement joins TRBV3-1 to TRBJ2-3; maybe TRBD2 (7 bases). This CDR3 is 14 amino acids long. V lost 6 bases and J lost 5, with 15 bases in between. Germline V gives CDR1 LGHDT, CDR2 YNNKEL (reference sequence). The CDR3 protein is CASRGGLAIDTQYF. For the CDR3, the DNA is TGTGCCAGCAGGGGGGGGCTAGCTATAGATACGCAGTATTTT.

The rearrangement uses TRBV24-1 and TRBJ2-2; 8 bases fit TRBD2. V shed 4 bases and J 1 base; nucleotides not matched to a gene: 7. The CDR3 has 17 amino acids. CDR1 and CDR2 (germline): KGHDR, SFDVKD. DNA of the CDR3: TGTGCCACCAGTGAAAATCCGGGACTAGAGAACACCGGGGAGCTGTTTTTT. Residues: CATSENPGLENTGELFF.

This clonotype was found a few times. The CDR3 coding sequence is TGCGCCAGCAGCCAAGATATAACTAGAGGGACAGATACGCAGTATTTT. Protein product: CASSQDITRGTDTQYF. J is TRBJ2-3 and V is TRBV4-1; tentative D call: TRBD2 (5 bases). This CDR3 contains 16 residues. V was pared by 0 bases and J by 3 bases, with 13 bases between. The V gene's germline CDR1 is MGHRA and CDR2 YSYEKL.